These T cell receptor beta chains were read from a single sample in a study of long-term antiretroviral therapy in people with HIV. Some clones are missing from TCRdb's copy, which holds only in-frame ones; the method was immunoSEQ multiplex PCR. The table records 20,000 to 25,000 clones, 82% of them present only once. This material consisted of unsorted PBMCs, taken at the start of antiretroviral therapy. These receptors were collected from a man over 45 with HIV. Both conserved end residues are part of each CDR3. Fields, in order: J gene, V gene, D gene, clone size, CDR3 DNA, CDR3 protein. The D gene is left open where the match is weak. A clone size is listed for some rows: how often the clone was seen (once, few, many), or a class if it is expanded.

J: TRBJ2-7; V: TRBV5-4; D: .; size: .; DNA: TGTGCCAGCAGCTGGGGGGGGGCATCTGCCGAGCAGTACTTC; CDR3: CASSWGGASAEQYF
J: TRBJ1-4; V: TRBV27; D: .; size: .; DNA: TGTGCCAGCAGTGGGAGGTTTGATGAAAAACTGTTTTTT; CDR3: CASSGRFDEKLFF
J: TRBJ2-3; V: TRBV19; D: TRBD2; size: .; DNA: TGTGCCTTTCCCTCTTTAGGGACTAGCGGGAGGCCCAGCACAGATACGCAGTATTTT; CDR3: CAFPSLGTSGRPSTDTQYF
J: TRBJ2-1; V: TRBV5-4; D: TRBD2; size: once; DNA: TGTGCCAGCAGCTCAAGGAGCGGGGGGGCCGATAATGAGCAGTTCTTC; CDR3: CASSSRSGGADNEQFF
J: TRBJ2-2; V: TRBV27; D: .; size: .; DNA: TGTGCCAGCACCCGTGGACAGCAGATCACCGGGGAGCTGTTTTTT; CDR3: CASTRGQQITGELFF
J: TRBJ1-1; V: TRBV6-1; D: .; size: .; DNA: TGTGCCAGCAGTGAATGGGGGGGGGCGGTGGACACTGAAGCTTTCTTT; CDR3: CASSEWGGAVDTEAFF
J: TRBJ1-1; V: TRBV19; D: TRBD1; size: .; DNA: TGTGCCAGTAACCGACAGGGAATGCGCACTGAAGCTTTCTTT; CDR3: CASNRQGMRTEAFF
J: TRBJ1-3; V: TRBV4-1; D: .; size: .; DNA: TGCGCCAGCAGCCAAGGACTCGATGTGAAGAGGGGAAACACCATATATTTT; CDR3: CASSQGLDVKRGNTIYF
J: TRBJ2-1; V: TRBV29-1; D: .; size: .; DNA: TGCAGCGTTGAAGCTAGCACTGAGCAGTTCTTC; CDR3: CSVEASTEQFF
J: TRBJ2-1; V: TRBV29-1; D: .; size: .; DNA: TGCAGCGGAGTCAGCTCCTACAATGAGCAGTTCTTC; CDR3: CSGVSSYNEQFF
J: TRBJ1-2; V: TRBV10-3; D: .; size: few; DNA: TGTGCCTCCGGGGGAATGTATGGCTACACCTTC; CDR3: CASGGMYGYTF
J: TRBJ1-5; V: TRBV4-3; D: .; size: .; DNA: TGCGCCAGCAGCCAAGATCCCACAGGGACTCAGCCCCAGCATTTT; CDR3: CASSQDPTGTQPQHF
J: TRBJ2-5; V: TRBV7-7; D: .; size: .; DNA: TGTGCTAGCAGCTCCCTTGGGGGGGAGACCCAGTACTTC; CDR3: CASSSLGGETQYF
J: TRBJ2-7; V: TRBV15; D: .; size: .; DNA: TGTGCCACCAGCAGAGATCTACAGGACGAGCAGTACTTC; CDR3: CATSRDLQDEQYF
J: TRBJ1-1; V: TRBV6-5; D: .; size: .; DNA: TGTGCCAGCAAAAAACAGTTGAACACTGAAGCTTTCTTT; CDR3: CASKKQLNTEAFF
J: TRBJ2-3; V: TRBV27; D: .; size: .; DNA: TGTGCCAGCAGAAGCACAGATACGCAGTATTTT; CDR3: CASRSTDTQYF
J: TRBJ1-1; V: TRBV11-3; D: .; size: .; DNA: TGTGCCAGCAGCTTAGGGCGGGCAGGACTGAACACTGAAGCTTTCTTT; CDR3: CASSLGRAGLNTEAFF
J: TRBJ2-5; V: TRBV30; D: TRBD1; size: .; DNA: TGTGCCTGGAGGCCAGGGGGTCAAGAGACCCAGTACTTC; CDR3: CAWRPGGQETQYF
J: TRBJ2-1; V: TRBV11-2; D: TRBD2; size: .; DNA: TGTGCCAGCAGCTTAGGGGTAGCGGGGGGAATCTACAATGAGCAGTTCTTC; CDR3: CASSLGVAGGIYNEQFF
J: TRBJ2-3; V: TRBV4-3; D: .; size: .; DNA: TGCGCCAGCAGCCAAGAGACGGGAGGGGGCGCAGATACGCAGTATTTT; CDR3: CASSQETGGGADTQYF
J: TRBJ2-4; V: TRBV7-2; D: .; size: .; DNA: TGTGCCAGCAGCCTTAGGGGTGAGGGGTCTGCCAAAAACATTCAGTACTTC; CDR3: CASSLRGEGSAKNIQYF
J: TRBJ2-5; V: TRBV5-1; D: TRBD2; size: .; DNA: TGCGCCAGCAGCTTGGGACTAGCGGGAGCCCTCCCCCAAGAGACCCAGTACTTC; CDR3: CASSLGLAGALPQETQYF
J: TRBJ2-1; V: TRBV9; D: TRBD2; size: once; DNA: TGTGCCAGCAGCCCGGGAGCGGGGGACACCTACAATGAGCAGTTCTTC; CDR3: CASSPGAGDTYNEQFF
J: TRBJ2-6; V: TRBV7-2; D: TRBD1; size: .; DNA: TGTGCCAGCAGCTCACAGGGGGTTAGGGCTGGGGCCAACGTCCTGACTTTC; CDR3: CASSSQGVRAGANVLTF
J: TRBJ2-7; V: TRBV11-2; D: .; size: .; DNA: TGTGCCAGCAGTCAAAACAGTCTCTCCTACGAGCAGTACTTC; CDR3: CASSQNSLSYEQYF
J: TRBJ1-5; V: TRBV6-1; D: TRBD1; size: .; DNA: TGTGCCAGCAGTGACGGGCCCGGACAGGGGCGACCGGGCGTTTGGCAGCCCCAGCATTTT; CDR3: CASSDGPGQGRPGVWQPQHF
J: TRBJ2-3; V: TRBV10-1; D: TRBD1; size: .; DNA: TGCGCCAGCAGTGGTGGAGGCCAGGGGGCATGGGATACGCAGTATTTT; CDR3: CASSGGGQGAWDTQYF
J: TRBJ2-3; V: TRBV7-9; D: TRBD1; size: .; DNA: TGTGCCAGCAGCTCAAGACAGGGGGCAGATACGCAGTATTTT; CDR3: CASSSRQGADTQYF
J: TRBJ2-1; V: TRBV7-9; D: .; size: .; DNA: TGTGCCAGCAGCTTAAATTCGTTGGGGGTCGGCGATGAGCAGTTCTTC; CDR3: CASSLNSLGVGDEQFF
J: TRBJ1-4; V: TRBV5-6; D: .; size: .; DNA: TGTGCCAGCAGCTTGTTTAACTGGCCGGATGAAAAACTGTTTTTT; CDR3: CASSLFNWPDEKLFF
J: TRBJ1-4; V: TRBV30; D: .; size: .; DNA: TGTGCCTGGAGTGCAGGGTTATTGGGTGAAAAACTGTTTTTT; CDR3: CAWSAGLLGEKLFF
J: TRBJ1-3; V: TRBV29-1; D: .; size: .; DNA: TGCAGCGTCTTCTCTGGAAACACCATATATTTT; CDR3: CSVFSGNTIYF
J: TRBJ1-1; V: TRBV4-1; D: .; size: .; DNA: TGCGCCAGCAGCCAAGGCCGGACAGCGTGGGGCACTGAAGCTTTCTTT; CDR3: CASSQGRTAWGTEAFF
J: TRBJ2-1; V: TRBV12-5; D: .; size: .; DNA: TGTGCTAGTGGTTTGGTACCGGAGGGTTGGAGCGTTTATAATGAGCAGTTCTTC; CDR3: CASGLVPEGWSVYNEQFF
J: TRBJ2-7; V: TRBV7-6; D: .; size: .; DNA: TGTGCCAGCAGCTTAGAGTCTGGTGGAAAAACCTACGAGCAGTACTTC; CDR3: CASSLESGGKTYEQYF
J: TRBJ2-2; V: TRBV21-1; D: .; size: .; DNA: TGTGCCAGCAGCAACCAGGTGACAGGGGCCGCCGGGGAGCTGTTTTTT; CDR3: CASSNQVTGAAGELFF
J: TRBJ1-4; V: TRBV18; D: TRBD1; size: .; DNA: TGTGCCAGCTCGCCAGACAGGGGAAGCGAAAAACTGTTTTTT; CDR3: CASSPDRGSEKLFF
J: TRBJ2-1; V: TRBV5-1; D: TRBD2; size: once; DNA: TGCGCCAGCAGCTTTACTAGCGGGAGATACAATGAGCAGTTCTTC; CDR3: CASSFTSGRYNEQFF
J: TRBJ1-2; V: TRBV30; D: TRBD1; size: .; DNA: TGTGCCTGGAACTGGGGACAGGGGGCGAGGAGGCGAGCAATCGGGTATGGCTACACCTTC; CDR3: CAWNWGQGARRRAIGYGYTF
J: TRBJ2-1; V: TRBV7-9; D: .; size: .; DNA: TGTGCCAGCAGCCCGAGAACTAACAATGAGCAGTTCTTC; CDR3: CASSPRTNNEQFF
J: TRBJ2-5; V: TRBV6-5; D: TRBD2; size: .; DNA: TGTGCCAGCAGTTACTCTACTAGCGGGAGGATGGAGACCCAGTACTTC; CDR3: CASSYSTSGRMETQYF
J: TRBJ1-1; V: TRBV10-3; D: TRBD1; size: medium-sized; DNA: TGTGCCATCAGTCCCGGGACAGGTGAACCCCGGGCTGAAGCTTTCTTT; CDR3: CAISPGTGEPRAEAFF
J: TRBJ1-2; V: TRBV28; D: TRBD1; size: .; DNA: TGTGCCAGCAGTTTACCGCCAGGACAGGGGAACTATGGCTACACCTTC; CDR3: CASSLPPGQGNYGYTF
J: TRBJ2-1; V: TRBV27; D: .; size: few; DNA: TGTGCCAGCAGTTTTTTTGTATATGAGGGAGCTAGACTAAATGAGCAGTTCTTC; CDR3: CASSFFVYEGARLNEQFF
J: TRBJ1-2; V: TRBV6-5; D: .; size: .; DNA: TGTGCCAGCAGCTTATCCCGGACAGACGAGCGGGGCTACACCTTC; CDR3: CASSLSRTDERGYTF
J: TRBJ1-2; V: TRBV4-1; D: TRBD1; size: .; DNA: TGCGCCAGCAGCCTCGGAGAAGGGGGCGGAGGACCTTCCTTCACCTTC; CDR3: CASSLGEGGGGPSFTF
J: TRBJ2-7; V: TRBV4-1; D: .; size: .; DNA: TGCGCCAGCAGCCAAGCGCTCGATTCACGTTTCTACGAGCAGTACTTC; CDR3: CASSQALDSRFYEQYF
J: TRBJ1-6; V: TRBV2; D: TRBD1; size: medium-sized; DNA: TGTGCCAGCAGTGAAGGGGGACAGATTTCCTTT; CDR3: CASSEGGQISF
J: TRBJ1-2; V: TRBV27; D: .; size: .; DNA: TGTGCCAGCAGTTGGGTTGGACGTGGGCCCCTCTATGGCTACACCTTC; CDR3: CASSWVGRGPLYGYTF
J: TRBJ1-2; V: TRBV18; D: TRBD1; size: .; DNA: TGTGCCAGCTCACCGGCAGGGGGCCAAGGCTACACCTTC; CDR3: CASSPAGGQGYTF
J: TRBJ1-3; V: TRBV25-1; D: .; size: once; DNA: TGTGCCAGCAGTGAATATCGCGGGCCGCGGGCTGGAAACACCATATATTTT; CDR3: CASSEYRGPRAGNTIYF
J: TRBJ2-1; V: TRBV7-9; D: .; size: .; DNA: TGTGCCAGCAGCTTTAAGCTTGCGCCATACAATGAGCAGTTCTTC; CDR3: CASSFKLAPYNEQFF
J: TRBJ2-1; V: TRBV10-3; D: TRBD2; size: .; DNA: TGTGCCGTACTAAACGCGGGGGAGTCCTACAATGAGCAGTTCTTC; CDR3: CAVLNAGESYNEQFF
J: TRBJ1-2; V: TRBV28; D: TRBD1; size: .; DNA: TGTGCCAGCAGTTTCCCGACCGGGACAGGGACAGGCTACACCTTC; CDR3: CASSFPTGTGTGYTF